These 13 T cell receptor beta chains were all obtained from the same sample, sequenced in a study of T cell changes during pregnancy in multiple sclerosis. TCRdb's copy holds only in-frame clones and misses some; the assay was immunoSEQ multiplex PCR. Of 70,000 to 95,000 clones listed, around 90% are singletons. The material was peripheral blood, obtained in the second trimester of pregnancy. The receptors were sampled from a female donor in good health, enrolled as a control in a pregnancy study.

The chain couples TRBV7-2 to TRBJ1-1; tentative D call: TRBD1 (5 bases). The V end was cut by 6 bases, the J end by 2 bases, with 16 bases between. Germline V lookup: CDR1 SGHTA, CDR2 FQGNSA. CDR3 length: 15 amino acids. The chain's CDR3 is CASRTKGAANTEAFF. Here the CDR3 DNA reads TGTGCCAGCAGAACGAAAGGGGCAGCAAACACTGAAGCTTTCTTT.

The chain is built from TRBV4-3 and TRBJ1-2; D uncertain. The CDR3 runs to 15 residues. Trimming removed 0 bases from V and 4 bases from J, with 12 bases in between. Germline V gene data show CDR1 as LGHNA and CDR2 as YSLEER. Here the CDR3 DNA reads TGCGCCAGCAGCCAAGACATGGCCGGGAGCTATGGCTACACCTTC. It encodes CASSQDMAGSYGYTF.

The chain joins TRBV11-3 to TRBJ2-3; TRBD2 matches 8 bases. V gave up 2 bases and J gave up 4 bases; unmatched junction bases: 5. Germline CDR1 SGHNT, CDR2 YENEEA. The CDR3 runs to 15 residues. The CDR3 sequence is CASSLRGGGPDTQYF. Here the CDR3 DNA reads TGTGCCAGCAGCTTACGGGGGGGTGGGCCAGATACGCAGTATTTT.

V and J are TRBV7-2 and TRBJ2-7, with D possibly matching TRBD1 (7 bases). Looked up from germline, CDR1 is SGHTA and CDR2 is FQGNSA. The CDR3 is 17 amino acids. Trimming took off 3 bases at V and 3 bases at J, with 21 bases between the two ends. The CDR3 DNA follows: TGTGCCAGCAGCTTTGCCTCCAGGGGGGTGAGGGGCTACGAGCAGTACTTC. Protein: CASSFASRGVRGYEQYF.

This clone was detected only once. V gene TRBV4-3 combines with J gene TRBJ2-5; 8 nucleotides agree with TRBD2. After removal of 4 bases from V and 4 bases from J, the junction contained 11 bases not matched to a gene. This CDR3 has 16 residues. The V gene's germline CDR1 is LGHNA and CDR2 YSLEER. CDR3 sequence (DNA): TGCGCCAGCAGCCGTCCGGGACTAGTATTTCGAGAGACCCAGTACTTC. This codes for CASSRPGLVFRETQYF.

J is TRBJ2-1 and V is TRBV6-5; D perhaps matches TRBD2 (6 bases). The CDR3 loop spans 13 amino acids. V lost 8 bases and J 6 bases, leaving 14 bases between the germline ends. The germline gives CDR1 MNHEY, CDR2 SVGAGI. The CDR3 reads CASSVGAGNEQFF. CDR3 coding DNA: TGTGCCAGCTCGGTTGGAGCGGGCAATGAGCAGTTCTTC.

The chain has TRBV7-2 and TRBJ2-1; TRBD1 is a possible D gene (6 bases). CDR1 SGHTA and CDR2 FQGNSA come from the germline V gene. The V gene lost 4 bases and the J gene lost 4 bases, with 14 bases spanning the gap. The CDR3 length is 15 residues. CDR3 sequence (DNA): TGTGCCAGCAGCTCACAGGGTCATGCGTACAATGAGCAGTTCTTC. Amino acid sequence: CASSSQGHAYNEQFF.

This clone is a singleton in its sample. The sample has other DNA sequences that encode this CDR3 too. The chain is built from TRBV7-9 and TRBJ2-7, with D unclear. This CDR3 has 12 amino acids. CDR1 and CDR2 (germline): SEHNR, FQNEAQ (reference sequence). The germline V and J ends were trimmed by 5 bases and 4 bases, with 9 bases remaining between them. CDR3 DNA: TGTGCCAGCAGCCCAACGGGTTACGAGCAGTACTTC. Its protein is CASSPTGYEQYF.

This clone was seen only once. This sequence joins TRBV6-5 and TRBJ2-2; D gene ambiguous. The V end was cut by 6 bases, the J end by 5 bases, with 16 bases between. Germline lookup yields CDR1 MNHEY and CDR2 SVGAGI. The CDR3 is 15 residues long. The CDR3 here is CASSPALAGTGELFF. CDR3 coding DNA: TGTGCCAGCAGCCCCGCCTTAGCCGGGACCGGGGAGCTGTTTTTT.

The gene calls are TRBV5-4 and TRBJ2-7, with D tentatively TRBD1 (5 bases). CDR3 length equals 12 residues. CDR1 SGHNT and CDR2 YYREEE come from the germline V gene (reference sequence). Trimming shortened V by 3 bases and J by 4 bases, and 8 bases separated the two germline ends. CDR3 DNA: TGTGCCAGCAGCTATAGGGGTTACGAGCAGTACTTC. It codes for CASSYRGYEQYF.

The rearrangement joins TRBV6-4 to TRBJ2-3; tentative D call: TRBD2 (6 bases). Germline values: CDR1 MRHNA, CDR2 SNTAGT. There are 16 residues in the CDR3. Trimming took off 2 bases at V and 4 bases at J, with 16 bases between the two ends. The CDR3 region is CASSDSRGKGPDTQYF. The CDR3 DNA is TGTGCCAGCAGTGACAGCCGGGGGAAGGGCCCAGATACGCAGTATTTT.

This chain links TRBV5-1 with TRBJ1-5, with 7 bases identical to TRBD1. Trimming removed 0 bases from V and 7 bases from J; junction bases left unmatched: 4. The CDR3 is made up of 14 amino acids. Germline-derived CDR1 and CDR2 are SGHRS and YFSETQ. CDR3 in amino acids: CASSLEQGRQPQHF. As DNA, the CDR3 is TGCGCCAGCAGCTTGGAACAGGGGCGACAGCCCCAGCATTTT.

The chain is built from TRBV4-3 and TRBJ1-4; D call uncertain. V shed 1 base and J shed 4 bases, with 7 bases lying between them. The CDR3 loop spans 14 amino acids. The germline gives CDR1 LGHNA, CDR2 YSLEER. Here the CDR3 reads CASSQASLNEKLFF. In nucleotides, the CDR3 is TGCGCCAGCAGCCAAGCCAGTCTTAATGAAAAACTGTTTTTT.